These 25 T cell receptor beta chains were all obtained from the same sample, sequenced in a study of regulatory and conventional T cells in RAG deficiency. Assay: immunoSEQ multiplex PCR; the TCRdb copy retains only in-frame clones and omits some. The table lists roughly 32,000 clones, approximately 96% of them singletons. Conventional CD4+ T cells were sorted from blood as CD25-low CD127-high cells. This same sample was also part of a study on regulatory T cells. That source reports: The PCR used 52 TRBV and 13 TRBJ primers.

The sequencing input was CD25- CD4+ T cells sorted from blood. These TCRs come from a human donor in good health.

This sequence joins TRBV11-2 and TRBJ1-6; 8 bases line up with TRBD1. Germline assignment: CDR1 SGHAT and CDR2 FQNNGV. V dropped 4 bases and J dropped 5; count of bases not matched to a gene: 4. The CDR3 contains 15 residues. The CDR3 region is CASSSRQGHNSPLHF. CDR3 nucleotides: TGTGCCAGCAGCTCTCGACAGGGGCATAATTCACCCCTCCACTTT.

V usage is TRBV29-1 and J usage is TRBJ1-5, with a possible D match to TRBD1 (6 bases). CDR3 size: 12 residues. Germline CDR1 reads SQVTM; CDR2 reads ANQGSEA. The V end lost 6 bases, the J end lost 5 bases, and 11 bases lay between the germline ends. DNA for the CDR3: TGCAGCGTGGGGGCGGGGGATCAGCCCCAGCATTTT. It specifies CSVGAGDQPQHF. Full variable domain (outside the CDR3, taken from reference TRBV29-1 and TRBJ1-5): SAVISQKPSRDICQRGTSLTIQCQVDSQVTMMFWYRQQPGQSLTLIATANQGSEATYESGFVIDKFPISRPNLTFSTLTVSNMSPEDSSIYLCSVGAGDQPQHFGDGTRLSIL.

CDR3: CAQGTVEKLFF. The CDR3 bases are TGTGCCCAAGGGACAGTTGAAAAACTGTTTTTT. The chain carries TRBV30 and TRBJ1-4; 7 nucleotides line up with TRBD1. Germline V CDR1 and CDR2: GTSNPN, SVGIG (reference sequence). The CDR3 loop spans 11 amino acids. V lost 8 bases, J lost 7 bases, and 4 bases stayed unmatched.

The chain joins TRBV12-5 to TRBJ1-1; TRBD1 aligns across 9 bases. The V gene end was trimmed by 2 bases and the J gene end by 6 bases; junction bases not matched to a gene: 7. There are 15 residues in the CDR3. Per germline, CDR1 LGHNT and CDR2 FRNRAP. CDR3 region: CASGLYGQGRSEAFF. The CDR3 DNA reads TGTGCTAGTGGTTTGTATGGACAGGGGCGTTCTGAAGCTTTCTTT.

The V call is TRBV7-2, the J call TRBJ2-2; D gene ambiguous. This CDR3 contains 13 residues. Per germline, CDR1 SGHTA and CDR2 FQGNSA. V was cut by 5 bases and J by 6 bases, with 10 bases left in between. In DNA form, the CDR3 reads TGTGCCAGCAGCCAGAACCGGGCCGGGGAGCTGTTTTTT. Its protein is CASSQNRAGELFF.

This chain uses TRBV27 with TRBJ2-1; D perhaps matches TRBD2 (5 bases). Trimming took 5 bases from V and 2 from J, leaving 16 bases between them. Germline assignment: CDR1 MNHEY and CDR2 SMNVEV (reference sequence). This CDR3 spans 16 amino acids. The CDR3 bases are TGTGCCAGCAGTACGAGGGCGGCGATTACCTACAATGAGCAGTTCTTC. This codes for CASSTRAAITYNEQFF.

The V and J genes are TRBV6-5 and TRBJ1-6; 7 bases map to TRBD1. Germline V CDR1 and CDR2: MNHEY, SVGAGI. V shed 6 bases and J 10 bases; nucleotides not matched to a gene: 6. The length of the CDR3 is 13 residues. CDR3 protein: CASSGTDRSPLHF. CDR3 DNA: TGTGCCAGCAGCGGGACAGATCGCTCACCCCTCCACTTT.

This chain joins TRBV29-1 and TRBJ1-2; possible D gene TRBD1, 5 bases. The V end lost 3 bases, the J end lost 8 bases, and 10 bases lay between the germline ends. The CDR3 loop spans 11 amino acids. Germline V CDR1 and CDR2: SQVTM, ANQGSEA. The CDR3 DNA reads as TGCAGCGTTGAGGCTGGGGCGGGCTACACCTTC. Its protein product is CSVEAGAGYTF.

This chain links TRBV6-5 with TRBJ1-2; 8 nucleotides align to TRBD1. From germline, CDR1 is MNHEY and CDR2 SVGAGI. Trimming cost V 6 bases and J 4 bases; bases outside gene matches: 10. CDR3 length: 15 residues. CDR3 region: CASSTPGQALYGYTF. DNA of the CDR3: TGTGCCAGCAGCACTCCGGGACAGGCCCTCTATGGCTACACCTTC.

The chain combines TRBV27 with TRBJ1-5, with D tentatively TRBD1 (6 bases). Germline V gene data show CDR1 as MNHEY and CDR2 as SMNVEV (reference sequence). V lost 2 bases to trimming and J lost 0 bases, with 14 bases between them. CDR3 length: 17 residues. The CDR3 here is CASSLAGAPYSNQPQHF. CDR3 DNA sequence: TGTGCCAGCAGTTTAGCAGGGGCGCCTTATAGCAATCAGCCCCAGCATTTT.

The V gene is TRBV10-1, the J gene TRBJ1-1; perhaps TRBD1 as D (5 bases). V dropped 4 bases and J dropped 0 bases, with 15 bases sitting between them. The CDR3 covers 16 residues. From germline, CDR1 is WNHNN and CDR2 SYGVQD (reference sequence). The CDR3 loop is CASSGHLTGVNTEAFF. DNA for the CDR3: TGCGCCAGCAGTGGTCACCTCACGGGGGTGAACACTGAAGCTTTCTTT.

The chain uses TRBV6-1 and TRBJ1-6; tentative D call: TRBD1 (5 bases). Germline CDR1 MNHNS, CDR2 SASEGT. With 4 bases removed from V and 7 bases from J, the gap between germline ends came to 20 bases. CDR3 length: 17 amino acids. Written as DNA, the CDR3 is TGTGCCAGCAGTGCGGGTATATCGGGACTGATAAATTCACCCCTCCACTTT. Amino acid sequence: CASSAGISGLINSPLHF.

The table lists this clone with a count of one. This chain uses TRBV7-9 with TRBJ2-1, with TRBD2 matching over 9 bases. V was clipped by 6 bases and J by 7 bases; unmatched bases: 10. There are 15 residues in the CDR3. Germline-derived CDR1 and CDR2 are SEHNR and FQNEAQ (reference sequence). DNA for the CDR3: TGTGCCAGCAGTGAGATAGCGGGAGCGAGGAATGAGCAGTTCTTC. Amino acid sequence: CASSEIAGARNEQFF.

V and J are TRBV30 and TRBJ1-1, with 7 bases aligning to TRBD1. The CDR3 is 12 amino acids. V lost 4 bases, J lost 3 bases, and 2 bases stayed unmatched. Per the germline V gene, CDR1 is GTSNPN and CDR2 is SVGIG (reference sequence). For the CDR3, the DNA is TGTGCCTGGACCACAGGGGACACTGAAGCTTTCTTT. Translated, it gives CAWTTGDTEAFF.

The chain is built from TRBV5-6 and TRBJ2-7; 8 bases line up with TRBD2. Looked up from germline, CDR1 is SGHDT and CDR2 is YYEEEE. The V and J ends lost 4 bases and 0 bases, in that order; junction bases with no gene match: 6. There are 15 residues in the CDR3. The CDR3 nucleotides read TGTGCCAGCAGCACCCCGGGGGGGAGCTCCTACGAGCAGTACTTC. This sequence encodes CASSTPGGSSYEQYF.

V gene TRBV19 combines with J gene TRBJ1-2; maybe TRBD1 (5 bases). The V gene lost 4 bases and the J gene lost 2 bases, with 14 bases spanning the gap. This CDR3 has 15 amino acids. The germline gives CDR1 LNHDA, CDR2 SQIVND (reference sequence). For the CDR3, the DNA is TGTGCCAGTAGTAAAGGGGATATCGCCAACTATGGCTACACCTTC. Its protein is CASSKGDIANYGYTF.

In its sample, this clone was seen once. The rearrangement links TRBV11-1 to TRBJ2-3, with 7 bases identical to TRBD2. Germline V gene lookup returns CDR1 SGHAT and CDR2 FQDESV (reference sequence). J lost 3 bases, V lost 4 bases, and 7 bases had no gene match. There are 15 residues in the CDR3. For the CDR3, the DNA is TGTGCCAGCAGCTCTAGCGGATCAGTGACAGATACGCAGTATTTT. It translates to CASSSSGSVTDTQYF.

This clone was picked up one time. The chain uses TRBV7-2 and TRBJ1-5; 10 nucleotides line up with TRBD1. Germline CDR1 SGHTA, CDR2 FQGNSA. CDR3 size: 14 residues. The J segment lost 4 bases and the V segment lost 6 bases, leaving 3 bases of the junction unmatched. The CDR3 spells CASSWDRGNQPQHF. For the CDR3, the DNA is TGTGCCAGCAGTTGGGACAGGGGAAATCAGCCCCAGCATTTT. Full variable domain (missing parts from reference TRBV7-2 and TRBJ1-5): GAGVSQSPSNKVTEKGKDVELRCDPISGHTALYWYRQSLGQGLEFLIYFQGNSAPDKSGLPSDRFSAERTGGSVSTLTIQRTQQEDSAVYLCASSWDRGNQPQHFGDGTRLSIL.

V usage is TRBV7-7 and J usage is TRBJ2-2; 7 nucleotides match TRBD2. Germline CDR1 and CDR2: SSHAT and FNYEAQ (reference sequence). The CDR3 has 16 amino acids. J was trimmed by 2 bases and V by 2 bases; bases with no gene match: 5. Written as DNA, the CDR3 is TGTGCCAGCAGCTTAACGTCTAGCGGAAACACCGGGGAGCTGTTTTTT. It specifies CASSLTSSGNTGELFF.

J is TRBJ2-7 and V is TRBV7-9, with 12 bases that match TRBD1. This CDR3 comprises 16 residues. V trimming: 5 bases; J trimming: 5 bases; junction bases outside the gene matches: 10. The V gene's germline CDR1 is SEHNR and CDR2 FQNEAQ (reference sequence). In nucleotides, the CDR3 is TGTGCCAGCAGCCCTAACCCGGGACAGGGGGCCCACGAGCAGTACTTC. The encoded protein is CASSPNPGQGAHEQYF.

The V and J genes are TRBV25-1 and TRBJ1-5; no definite D call. Germline V gene data show CDR1 as MGHDK and CDR2 as SYGVNS. CDR3 size: 14 residues. Trimming cost V 8 bases and J 0 bases, with 11 bases left between them. For the CDR3, the DNA is TGTGCCAGCTTACACGACTATAGCAATCAGCCCCAGCATTTT. Protein sequence: CASLHDYSNQPQHF.

The rearrangement joins TRBV20-1 to TRBJ2-7; D gene ambiguous. The germline V and J ends were trimmed by 4 bases and 6 bases, with 10 bases remaining between them. The CDR3 has 11 amino acids. Germline V gene sequence: CDR1 DFQATT, CDR2 SNEGSKA (reference sequence). CDR3 bases: TGCAGTGCTACCCTCAGCGTCGAGCAGTACTTC. It yields the protein CSATLSVEQYF.

The rearrangement uses TRBV6-6 and TRBJ2-2; weak D call: TRBD2 (7 bases). CDR1 is MNHNY and CDR2 is SVGAGI in the germline V gene (reference sequence). CDR3 length: 16 residues. Trimming took 0 bases from V and 6 from J, leaving 14 bases between them. The CDR3 DNA reads TGTGCCAGCAGTTACTCGCGGGGGCGGGGTCCCGGGGAGCTGTTTTTT. It codes for CASSYSRGRGPGELFF.

V and J are TRBV2 and TRBJ1-5, with D possibly matching TRBD1 (6 bases). The length of the CDR3 is 15 residues. Trimming pared 4 bases from V and 1 base from J, leaving 11 bases between. Germline V lookup: CDR1 SNHLY, CDR2 FYNNEI. DNA of the CDR3: TGTGCCAGCAGTGCCCCAGGGGTAAGCAATCAGCCCCAGCATTTT. This encodes CASSAPGVSNQPQHF.

This clone was detected a few times. The genes are TRBV4-1 and TRBJ2-3; unclear D gene. The germline V and J ends were trimmed by 1 base and 4 bases, with 21 bases remaining between them. CDR3 length equals 18 residues. The germline gives CDR1 MGHRA, CDR2 YSYEKL. CDR3 DNA: TGCGCCAGCAGCCAAGCACCGCAAGCCGGGTTTGAAGCAGATACGCAGTATTTT. Encoded protein: CASSQAPQAGFEADTQYF.